This TCR beta chain derives from a study of blood T cells in healthy people across ages. The germline gives CDR1 DFQATT, CDR2 SNEGSKA (reference sequence). The CDR3 has 16 residues. The junction had 9 bases not matched to a gene; V was cut back by 2 bases and J by 2 bases. A second roughly 7 to 11 cycle PCR used barcoded and J-beta primers. TCRdb reanalysed the 5' RACE reads using MiXCR and keeps one entry per CDR3 protein. The repertoire holds 700,000 or so distinct CDR3 sequences, 40% to 50% seen once, with around 30% in the top ten. This sequence joins TRBV20-1 and TRBJ2-3, with TRBD1 matching over 8 bases. The TCR was taken from a man older than 75 in good health. Sequencing was done on a sample of blood. As DNA, the CDR3 is TGCAGTGCTAGAACAGCCCGGACAGGGCTCACAGATACGCAGTATTTT. Translated: CSARTARTGLTDTQYF.